Below, one T cell receptor (beta chain) is given with its context. Germline values: CDR1 MNHEY, CDR2 SMNVEV (reference sequence). The V end lost 6 bases, the J end lost 2 bases, and 11 bases lay between the germline ends. The CDR3 is made up of 13 amino acids. The data belong to a study of blood T cell repertoires in COVID-19. Study summary: Researchers got acute and convalescent COVID-19 samples from the United States, Italy and Spain.

In the original analysis: Nucleated cell counts were estimated from reference gene primer amplification. Data came from immunoSEQ multiplex PCR; TCRdb stores just in-frame clones and leaves some out. The V and J calls and clone size are taken from that table; D and trimming were inferred from the DNA. The sample has some 220,000 clones; roughly 90% are singletons. Participants' reported clinical history set cohort assignment. The chain has TRBV27 and TRBJ2-7; D is perhaps TRBD1 (6 bases). The TCR comes from a woman younger than 45 who had recovered from COVID-19. The material sequenced was PBMCs or T cells enriched from blood (not recorded which). This CDR3 reads CASSLTGAYEQYF. The DNA for the CDR3 is TGTGCCAGCAGCTTGACAGGAGCCTACGAGCAGTACTTC.